The rows below give T cell receptor beta chains drawn from one sample of a study of OX40 agonist ivuxolimab in advanced cancers. Generated by immunoSEQ multiplex PCR, the TCRdb table keeps only in-frame clones and is missing some. The sample yields about 67,000 clones, 80% to 95% seen once. The sample here was CD4+ or CD8+ T cells sorted from blood, taken in a trial of the OX40 agonist ivuxolimab. These receptors were collected from an adult with an advanced solid tumor such as melanoma, head and neck, liver or kidney cancer. Each CDR3 is given with its conserved first and last residue. D genes are given only for firm matches. Only part of the rows carry a size: once, few, many, or a class if the clone is expanded.

TRBJ1-1 | . | TRBV18 | few | CASSPLSRTEAFF | TGTGCCAGCTCACCTTTATCCCGGACTGAAGCTTTCTTT
TRBJ2-1 | . | TRBV7-2 | few | CASTKMVMDEQFF | TGTGCCAGCACCAAAATGGTTATGGATGAGCAGTTCTTC
TRBJ2-2 | TRBD1 | TRBV5-4 | . | CASSSRTGGFWGELFF | TGTGCCAGCAGCTCGCGGACAGGGGGCTTCTGGGGGGAGCTGTTTTTT
TRBJ1-4 | . | TRBV19 | once | CASAGRANEKLFF | TGTGCCAGTGCGGGACGGGCTAATGAAAAACTGTTTTTT
TRBJ2-3 | TRBD2 | TRBV28 | . | CASQRGDGTDTQYF | TGTGCCAGTCAGCGGGGGGACGGCACAGATACGCAGTATTTT
TRBJ1-1 | TRBD1 | TRBV29-1 | once | CSVTTGGNTEAFF | TGCAGCGTGACGACAGGGGGCAACACTGAAGCTTTCTTT
TRBJ2-5 | . | TRBV5-1 | few | CASSLGQIQETQYF | TGCGCCAGCAGCTTAGGACAGATACAAGAGACCCAGTACTTC
TRBJ2-3 | TRBD2 | TRBV19 | . | CASSPRLAGSTDTQYF | TGTGCCAGTAGTCCCAGGCTAGCGGGGAGCACAGATACGCAGTATTTT
TRBJ2-3 | . | TRBV7-6 | . | CASSRLDQGGTDTQYF | TGTGCCAGCAGCCGCCTCGATCAGGGCGGCACAGATACGCAGTATTTT
TRBJ2-1 | TRBD1 | TRBV28 | . | CASSSGTGWFNEQFF | TGTGCCAGCAGTTCAGGGACAGGCTGGTTCAATGAGCAGTTCTTC
TRBJ1-3 | . | TRBV5-8 | once | CASSLVGSGNTIYF | TGTGCCAGCAGCTTGGTGGGGTCTGGAAACACCATATATTTT
TRBJ2-1 | . | TRBV5-6 | . | CASSLFDREVQFF | TGTGCCAGCAGCCTATTCGACAGGGAGGTGCAGTTCTTC
TRBJ1-1 | . | TRBV7-8 | once | CASSPLRERGTEAFF | TGTGCCAGCAGCCCCCTGAGGGAGAGGGGGACTGAAGCTTTCTTT
TRBJ1-1 | . | TRBV5-1 | . | CASSLGLGQPSSAFF | TGCGCCAGCAGCTTGGGACTGGGACAACCCTCCTCGGCTTTCTTT
TRBJ1-1 | . | TRBV6-1 | . | CASSEAPRLRSTEAFF | TGTGCCAGCAGTGAAGCCCCGCGGTTGCGTTCCACTGAAGCTTTCTTT
TRBJ1-1 | TRBD1 | TRBV5-1 | . | CASSSDRPPSEAFF | TGCGCCAGCAGCTCGGACAGGCCCCCTTCTGAAGCTTTCTTT
TRBJ2-1 | TRBD1 | TRBV7-9 | . | CASSSPSLGQGAREQFF | TGTGCCAGCAGCTCCCCGTCTTTGGGACAGGGGGCGCGGGAGCAGTTCTTC
TRBJ2-5 | . | TRBV10-3 | . | CAISERDGETQYF | TGTGCCATCAGTGAACGGGATGGAGAGACCCAGTACTTC
TRBJ2-7 | . | TRBV5-4 | . | CASSPGGTAVSYEQYF | TGTGCCAGCAGCCCGGGCGGAACGGCGGTTTCCTACGAGCAGTACTTC
TRBJ1-6 | . | TRBV10-3 | . | CAISELGGSPLHF | TGTGCCATCAGTGAGCTCGGGGGTTCACCCCTCCACTTT
TRBJ2-7 | . | TRBV27 | . | CASSLSLNAYEQYF | TGTGCCAGCAGTTTAAGCCTAAACGCCTACGAGCAGTACTTC
TRBJ2-7 | TRBD1 | TRBV19 | . | CASSFSGTESSYEQYF | TGTGCCAGTAGTTTTTCCGGGACAGAGAGCTCCTACGAGCAGTACTTC
TRBJ2-2 | TRBD2 | TRBV7-9 | . | CASSQTGGYTGELFF | TGTGCCAGCAGCCAGACGGGAGGTTACACCGGGGAGCTGTTTTTT
TRBJ1-1 | TRBD1 | TRBV6-6 | . | CASSRTGTGVNTEAFF | TGTGCCAGCAGCCGGACCGGGACAGGAGTAAACACTGAAGCTTTCTTT
TRBJ2-1 | . | TRBV18 | . | CASSGGIEQFF | TGTGCCAGCTCAGGAGGGATAGAGCAGTTCTTC
TRBJ1-6 | . | TRBV6-5 | . | CASSSRQYYNSPLHF | TGTGCCAGCAGTTCAAGACAGTACTATAATTCACCCCTCCACTTT
TRBJ1-2 | TRBD1 | TRBV30 | . | CAWHRGTNYGYTF | TGTGCCTGGCACAGGGGGACCAACTATGGCTACACCTTC
TRBJ2-5 | TRBD1 | TRBV5-5 | . | CASSMTGGRETQYF | TGTGCCAGCAGCATGACAGGGGGTAGGGAGACCCAGTACTTC
TRBJ1-2 | TRBD1 | TRBV7-9 | . | CASSLGPLDRAVRDNGYTF | TGTGCCAGCAGCTTAGGACCCCTCGACAGGGCTGTTAGAGATAATGGCTACACCTTC
TRBJ1-1 | TRBD1 | TRBV5-4 | few | CASSWDRGFVAFF | TGTGCCAGCAGCTGGGACAGGGGTTTTGTGGCTTTCTTT
TRBJ1-1 | . | TRBV20-1 | . | CSAAPRAFF | TGCAGTGCTGCCCCCCGCGCTTTCTTT
TRBJ2-7 | . | TRBV10-3 | . | CAISESHEQYF | TGTGCCATCAGTGAGTCGCACGAGCAGTACTTC
TRBJ1-2 | . | TRBV5-1 | once | CASSFRGDYGYTF | TGCGCCAGCAGCTTTCGGGGGGACTATGGCTACACCTTC
TRBJ2-2 | TRBD1 | TRBV7-2 | . | CASSLARGQVEAGELFF | TGTGCCAGCAGCTTAGCGCGGGGACAGGTGGAGGCCGGGGAGCTGTTTTTT
TRBJ2-1 | . | TRBV7-2 | few | CASSFYNEQFF | TGTGCCAGCAGCTTTTACAATGAGCAGTTCTTC
TRBJ1-2 | TRBD1 | TRBV5-6 | . | CASSLVDRGPYGYTF | TGTGCCAGCAGCTTGGTAGACAGGGGTCCCTATGGCTACACCTTC
TRBJ2-1 | TRBD2 | TRBV11-3 | . | CASSWPGTSGVDEQFF | TGTGCCAGCAGCTGGCCCGGGACTAGCGGGGTCGATGAGCAGTTCTTC
TRBJ2-7 | . | TRBV2 | . | CASRPPGEYEQYF | TGTGCCAGCAGGCCCCCGGGGGAGTACGAGCAGTACTTC
TRBJ2-5 | TRBD2 | TRBV11-1 | . | CASSLLGGLAGQETQYF | TGTGCCAGCAGCCTCCTCGGCGGGCTAGCGGGACAAGAGACCCAGTACTTC
TRBJ1-1 | TRBD1 | TRBV5-4 | . | CASSLVGQGYTEAFF | TGTGCCAGCAGCTTGGTCGGACAGGGGTACACTGAAGCTTTCTTT
TRBJ2-7 | TRBD1 | TRBV6-5 | . | CASSRTGMSSYEQYF | TGTGCCAGCAGTAGGACAGGGATGAGCTCCTACGAGCAGTACTTC
TRBJ2-3 | TRBD2 | TRBV5-1 | . | CASSPGGTDTQYF | TGCGCCAGCAGCCCGGGGGGAACAGATACGCAGTATTTT
TRBJ2-3 | . | TRBV9 | once | CASSGQGYTDTQYF | TGTGCCAGCAGCGGGCAGGGGTACACAGATACGCAGTATTTT
TRBJ2-4 | TRBD2 | TRBV7-8 | once | CASSLGWLAGAGLAKNIQYF | TGTGCCAGCAGCTTAGGATGGCTAGCGGGGGCCGGTCTAGCCAAAAACATTCAGTACTTC
TRBJ2-7 | TRBD1 | TRBV6-1 | . | CASSRQGGPYEQYF | TGTGCCAGCAGTCGACAGGGCGGACCCTACGAGCAGTACTTC
TRBJ2-7 | TRBD1 | TRBV5-4 | few | CASSRTINSRTGMGEQYF | TGTGCCAGCAGCCGGACCATCAACTCCCGGACAGGGATGGGAGAGCAGTACTTC
TRBJ2-1 | TRBD2 | TRBV15 | . | CATSVLAGYNEQFF | TGTGCCACCAGCGTACTAGCGGGCTACAATGAGCAGTTCTTC
TRBJ2-5 | . | TRBV7-7 | . | CASSDGLIQETQYF | TGTGCTAGCAGCGACGGACTTATCCAAGAGACCCAGTACTTC